A selection of T cell receptor beta chains follows, all from one sample in a study of T cells in Graves' hyperthyroidism and ophthalmopathy. TCRdb reanalysed the multiplex PCR reads using MiXCR and keeps one entry per CDR3 protein. The sample includes 450,000 to 650,000 distinct CDR3 sequences, under 25% of them seen just once. Source material: blood. The receptors stem from a man aged 18 to 35 with Graves' hyperthyroidism. CDR3s include the opening cysteine and the closing phenylalanine or tryptophan. A D gene is named only where the DNA matches it firmly. Clone size, where shown, is once, few, many, or a class for clones that have expanded.

J gene,clone size,D gene,V gene,CDR3 DNA,CDR3 protein
TRBJ2-7,few,.,TRBV27,TGTGCCAGCAGGCCGGGCCATACCCCCGAGCAGTACTTC,CASRPGHTPEQYF
TRBJ2-5,.,.,TRBV4-1,TGCGCCAGCAGCCCTGTTGGCGGGGATGAGACCCAGTACTTC,CASSPVGGDETQYF
TRBJ2-7,few,TRBD1,TRBV20-1,TGCAGTGCTAGAGGGACAGGGGGCTACGAGCAGTACTTC,CSARGTGGYEQYF
TRBJ1-1,many,.,TRBV12-3/TRBV12-4,TGTGCCAGCAGTTTCTTGTGGGGCACTGAAGCTTTCTTT,CASSFLWGTEAFF
TRBJ2-5,many,TRBD1,TRBV5-6,TGTGCCAGCAGCTTGAGGACAGGGGGTCGGGAGACCCAGTACTTC,CASSLRTGGRETQYF
TRBJ1-3,many,.,TRBV12-3/TRBV12-4,TGTGCCAGCAGTTTAGCGGTTTCTGGAAACACCATATATTTT,CASSLAVSGNTIYF
TRBJ2-5,.,.,TRBV9,TGTGCCAGCAGCTCGAGGGGGGGGGCTCAAGAGACCCAGTACTTC,CASSSRGGAQETQYF
TRBJ1-5,few,TRBD1,TRBV7-2,TGTGCCAGCAGCTACAAGACAGGGACTAATCAGCCCCAGCATTTT,CASSYKTGTNQPQHF
TRBJ2-5,many,.,TRBV6-1,TGTGCCAGCAGGGAAAACAGAGGGCAAGAGACCCAGTACTTC,CASRENRGQETQYF
TRBJ1-3,many,.,TRBV7-9,TGTGCCAGCAGTCCCACAGAGTCCTCTGGAAACACCATATATTTT,CASSPTESSGNTIYF
TRBJ2-7,.,TRBD1,TRBV6-1,TGTGCCAGCAGTGAAACGGGGACAGGGGGCTCCTACGAGCAGTACTTC,CASSETGTGGSYEQYF
TRBJ2-5,many,TRBD2,TRBV7-2,TGTGCCAGCAGCTCTCTGCGGGGGGGCGGCCAAGAGACCCAGTACTTC,CASSSLRGGGQETQYF
TRBJ1-1,many,.,TRBV6-5,TGTGCCAGCAGTTCCCCTACCGGGGCTTTCTTT,CASSSPTGAFF
TRBJ2-7,many,.,TRBV15,TGTGCCACCAGCAAGAAACCCGTCTACGAGCAGTACTTC,CATSKKPVYEQYF
TRBJ2-5,many,TRBD2,TRBV20-1,TGCAGTGCTAGCGGGGGGGAAGAGACCCAGTACTTC,CSASGGEETQYF
TRBJ1-1,many,TRBD1,TRBV28,TGTGCCAGCCCCCCCCTAATACACGGGACAGGTAACACTGAAGCTTTCTTT,CASPPLIHGTGNTEAFF
TRBJ1-2,many,TRBD1,TRBV12-3/TRBV12-4,TGTGCCAGCAATCGGGACAGTTACTATGGCTACACCTTC,CASNRDSYYGYTF
TRBJ1-6,few,TRBD1,TRBV28,TGTGCCAGCAGTTATCCGGGACAGGGGAGAAACTCACCCCTCCACTTT,CASSYPGQGRNSPLHF
TRBJ2-5,many,.,TRBV25-1,TGTGCCAGCAGTGATGGTTGGTGGACTACGTATGAAGAGACCCAGTACTTC,CASSDGWWTTYEETQYF
TRBJ1-2,few,.,TRBV12-3/TRBV12-4,TGTGCCAGCACCCCAATTTGGGGACCTGACTATGGCTACACCTTC,CASTPIWGPDYGYTF